One sample yielded the 29 T cell receptor beta chains listed below, sequenced in a study of identical twins. TCRdb processed the 5' RACE reads anew with MiXCR; each CDR3 protein has one entry. The sample gives about 660,000 distinct CDR3 sequences, 8.6% of which show up once; approximately 0.89% is in the top ten. These data were likewise used in another study, on yellow fever vaccine responses in identical twins.

The sequencing input was PBMCs. Every receptor here comes from a woman aged 18-30 years in good health.

V gene TRBV20-1 combines with J gene TRBJ2-7; 8 nucleotides align to TRBD1. Per germline, CDR1 DFQATT and CDR2 SNEGSKA (reference sequence). This CDR3 spans 15 amino acids. Trimming removed 3 bases from V and 2 bases from J; junction bases left unmatched: 9. The CDR3 DNA is TGCAGTGCTAGCGCGCAGGGGGCCCTAGCCTACGAGCAGTACTTC. It encodes CSASAQGALAYEQYF.

V gene TRBV7-3 combines with J gene TRBJ2-1; TRBD2 matches at 9 bases. CDR1 and CDR2 from the germline V gene are SGHTA and FQGTGA. There are 14 residues in the CDR3. J lost 9 bases, V lost 1 base, and 4 bases had no gene match. The CDR3 DNA follows: TGTGCCAGCAGCTTAATGGGGACTAGCTCTGAGCAGTTCTTC. Amino acids: CASSLMGTSSEQFF.

The chain is built from TRBV27 and TRBJ2-5; D is unclear. The CDR3 loop spans 14 amino acids. CDR1 is MNHEY, CDR2 SMNVEV, per germline (reference sequence). V gave up 4 bases and J gave up 4 bases, with 13 bases separating them. CDR3 region: CASSSIPTRETQYF. In DNA, the CDR3 is TGTGCCAGCAGTTCCATCCCCACAAGAGAGACCCAGTACTTC.

This clonotype was counted many times. V usage is TRBV29-1 and J usage is TRBJ2-3; 8 bases are a match to TRBD2. The CDR3 runs 15 residues. Germline assignment: CDR1 SQVTM and CDR2 ANQGSEA. With V trimmed by 4 bases and J by 2 bases, 8 bases remained unmatched. Here the CDR3 DNA reads TGCAGCGTTGCGTCGACGGGAGGGTCCACAGATACGCAGTATTTT. Encoded protein: CSVASTGGSTDTQYF.

This clonotype occurred a few times. V usage is TRBV28 and J usage is TRBJ1-1; 10 positions agree with TRBD1. The CDR3 loop spans 17 amino acids. V lost 3 bases to trimming and J lost 0 bases; unmatched junction nucleotides: 7. Looked up from germline, CDR1 is MDHEN and CDR2 is SYDVKM. CDR3 bases: TGTGCCAGCAGTTTGGACAGGGGGTATACGTTGAACACTGAAGCTTTCTTT. Residues: CASSLDRGYTLNTEAFF.

The chain uses TRBV6-5 and TRBJ2-1, with D unclear. V was clipped by 7 bases and J by 7 bases, with 8 bases between them. CDR1 MNHEY and CDR2 SVGAGI come from the germline V gene. This CDR3 has 11 amino acids. The CDR3 DNA reads as TGTGCCAGCAAGATCGCAAATGAGCAGTTCTTC. Translated: CASKIANEQFF.

This clonotype was counted at least ten times. J is TRBJ2-7 and V is TRBV7-2, with D possibly being TRBD2 (6 bases). Germline lookup yields CDR1 SGHTA and CDR2 FQGNSA. The CDR3 sequence is 15 residues long. Between the trimmed V and J ends, which lost 5 bases and 2 bases, there was a span of 16 bases. The CDR3 coding sequence is TGTGCCAGCAGCCTCGAGGTAGCGGATACCTACGAGCAGTACTTC. Protein: CASSLEVADTYEQYF.

V and J are TRBV10-3 and TRBJ2-3, with unresolved D. Between the trimmed V and J ends, which lost 2 bases and 0 bases, there was a span of 15 bases. Per germline, CDR1 ENHRY and CDR2 SYGVKD. CDR3 size: 17 residues. As DNA, the CDR3 is TGTGCCATCAGTGAGGTGTTCGCACTGGGGAGCACAGATACGCAGTATTTT. It codes for CAISEVFALGSTDTQYF.

The chain has TRBV13 and TRBJ2-6; 7 bases align to TRBD1. CDR1 PRHDT and CDR2 FYEKMQ come from the germline V gene (reference sequence). V dropped 4 bases and J dropped 0; count of bases not matched to a gene: 9. This CDR3 comprises 18 residues. CDR3 DNA: TGTGCCAGCAGCTCCGGGACAGACTCTATCTCTGGGGCCAACGTCCTGACTTTC. This encodes CASSSGTDSISGANVLTF.

Ten or more counts support this clonotype. The chain combines TRBV29-1 with TRBJ2-3, with 7 bases lining up with TRBD2. The CDR3 covers 13 residues. From germline, CDR1 is SQVTM and CDR2 ANQGSEA. The J segment lost 2 bases and the V segment lost 7 bases, leaving 6 bases of the junction unmatched. The CDR3 reads CSGQRDPTDTQYF. The CDR3 region has the DNA TGCAGCGGGCAGCGGGACCCCACAGATACGCAGTATTTT.

The sample holds a few counts of this clonotype. The chain recombines TRBV12-3 or TRBV12-4 with TRBJ2-5; 12 nucleotides line up with TRBD2. The CDR3 is made up of 16 amino acids. Germline trimming cut 6 bases from V and 4 bases from J; bases unmatched to any gene: 9. Here the CDR3 reads CASSAPASGGGETQYF. The CDR3, as DNA: TGTGCCAGCAGCGCCCCGGCTAGCGGGGGGGGAGAGACCCAGTACTTC.

In this sample, this clonotype turned up a few times. The gene calls are TRBV7-8 and TRBJ2-7; D could derive from TRBD1 or TRBD2 (6 bases each). The V and J ends lost 5 bases and 0 bases respectively, with 20 bases between them. The CDR3 has 17 residues. Germline-derived CDR1 and CDR2 are SGHVS and FQNEAQ. CDR3 bases: TGTGCCAGCAGCGAAATAGGGGGGAGCGCTTACTCCTACGAGCAGTACTTC. This codes for CASSEIGGSAYSYEQYF.

This clonotype was counted between two and nine times. This chain uses TRBV2 with TRBJ1-5; no reliable D call. Germline CDR1 is SNHLY and CDR2 is FYNNEI. Trimming removed 4 bases from V and 5 bases from J, with 9 bases in between. The CDR3 covers 13 residues. The CDR3 spells CASSARSDQPQHF. The CDR3 nucleotides are TGTGCCAGCAGTGCCAGGTCAGATCAGCCCCAGCATTTT.

This chain connects TRBV2 to TRBJ1-6; D is ambiguous. The CDR3 totals 14 residues. V was shortened by 1 base and J by 9 bases, with 10 bases between the two germline ends. From germline, CDR1 is SNHLY and CDR2 FYNNEI. CDR3: CASSEGGIGSPLHF. CDR3 nucleotide sequence: TGTGCCAGCAGTGAAGGGGGTATCGGTTCACCCCTCCACTTT. The full variable domain, its missing parts supplied by reference TRBV2 and TRBJ1-6, is EPEVTQTPSHQVTQMGQEVILRCVPISNHLYFYWYRQILGQKVEFLVSFYNNEISEKSEIFDDQFSVERPDGSNFTLKIRSTKLEDSAMYFCASSEGGIGSPLHFGNGTRLTVT.

There are a few counts of this clonotype. The CDR3 bases are TGTGCCATCAGTGCATCGCTAAACCCAGGGGGTATAGACGGGGAGCTGTTTTTT. Translating it yields CAISASLNPGGIDGELFF. The V and J genes are TRBV10-3 and TRBJ2-2, with 7 bases aligning to TRBD1. Trimming at V came to 4 bases and at J to 7 bases, leaving 18 bases not matched to a gene. Germline V lookup: CDR1 ENHRY, CDR2 SYGVKD. This CDR3 region has 18 residues.

This clonotype was observed at least ten times. The chain joins TRBV28 to TRBJ2-3; 8 bases match TRBD1. This CDR3 comprises 17 residues. V shed 2 bases and J 0 bases; nucleotides not matched to a gene: 7. Per the germline V gene, CDR1 is MDHEN and CDR2 is SYDVKM. This chain's CDR3 is CASSLRRTGLSTDTQYF. CDR3 in DNA: TGTGCCAGCAGTTTAAGGCGGACAGGGCTGAGCACAGATACGCAGTATTTT. Using reference TRBV28 and TRBJ2-3 for the parts outside the CDR3, the full variable domain is DVKVTQSSRYLVKRTGEKVFLECVQDMDHENMFWYRQDPGLGLRLIYFSYDVKMKEKGDIPEGYSVSREKKERFSLILESASTNQTSMYLCASSLRRTGLSTDTQYFGPGTRLTVL.

The V gene is TRBV7-2, the J gene TRBJ2-5; tentatively, D is TRBD1 (6 bases). The CDR3 covers 14 residues. Germline CDR1 SGHTA, CDR2 FQGNSA. The V gene lost 8 bases and the J gene lost 4 bases, with 17 bases spanning the gap. The chain's CDR3 is CASGTGKFGETQYF. CDR3 DNA: TGTGCCAGCGGTACAGGGAAGTTCGGAGAGACCCAGTACTTC.

V is TRBV12-3 or TRBV12-4 and J is TRBJ1-1; D perhaps matches TRBD1 (5 bases). The CDR3 has 15 amino acids. V was trimmed by 4 bases and J by 4 bases, leaving 16 bases between them. The CDR3 DNA is TGTGCCAGCAGTTCGGACCCTCCCGGGGGCACTGAAGCTTTCTTT. Amino acids: CASSSDPPGGTEAFF.

In its sample, this clonotype was seen many times. The V and J genes are TRBV7-9 and TRBJ1-1; D gene unclear. Germline loops: CDR1 SEHNR, CDR2 FQNEAQ (reference sequence). Trimming took off 5 bases at V and 2 bases at J, with 15 bases between the two ends. The CDR3 has 15 amino acids. The CDR3 bases are TGTGCCAGCAGCCCATCAGGTTCGGGAAACACTGAAGCTTTCTTT. This sequence encodes CASSPSGSGNTEAFF.

The rearrangement joins TRBV11-2 to TRBJ2-5; 7 bases map to TRBD1. Germline-derived CDR1 and CDR2 are SGHAT and FQNNGV. This CDR3 comprises 15 residues. Trimming took 5 bases from V and 5 from J; bases not matched to a gene: 11. The CDR3 bases are TGTGCCAGCAGCCTCACGCCCGGGACAGCGGAGACCCAGTACTTC. Its protein product is CASSLTPGTAETQYF. The full variable domain, its missing parts supplied by reference TRBV11-2 and TRBJ2-5, is EAGVAQSPRYKIIEKRQSVAFWCNPISGHATLYWYQQILGQGPKLLIQFQNNGVVDDSQLPKDRFSAERLKGVDSTLKIQPAKLEDSAVYLCASSLTPGTAETQYFGPGTRLLVL.

This clonotype occurred a few times. This chain links TRBV15 with TRBJ1-2; perhaps TRBD1 as D (6 bases). Germline V gives CDR1 LNHNV, CDR2 YYDKDF (reference sequence). CDR3 length: 14 residues. V was clipped by 3 bases and J by 8 bases, with 16 bases between them. As DNA, the CDR3 is TGTGCCACCAGCAGCGGGCAGGGGATAGCCGGCTACACCTTC. Translation: CATSSGQGIAGYTF.

The genes are TRBV3-1 and TRBJ2-7, with 10 bases matching TRBD1. The CDR3 loop spans 14 amino acids. Trimming at V came to 4 bases and at J to 3 bases, leaving 3 bases not matched to a gene. CDR1 is LGHDT, CDR2 YNNKEL, per germline (reference sequence). CDR3 protein: CASSRWDRGYEQYF. CDR3 bases: TGTGCCAGCAGCCGATGGGACAGGGGCTACGAGCAGTACTTC.

This rearrangement joins TRBV6-1 to TRBJ2-7; D may be TRBD1 (6 bases). With 6 bases removed from V and 3 bases from J, the gap between germline ends came to 12 bases. The CDR3 length is 13 residues. Germline CDR1 is MNHNS and CDR2 is SASEGT. The CDR3 coding sequence is TGTGCCAGCAGGGACAGACTTTTCTACGAGCAGTACTTC. Translation gives CASRDRLFYEQYF.

This clonotype was seen more than once but under ten times. CDR3 loop: CSASSPTVTYEQYF. CDR3 sequence (DNA): TGCAGTGCCTCCTCGCCGACAGTAACCTACGAGCAGTACTTC. This chain links TRBV20-1 with TRBJ2-7, with TRBD1 as a possible D gene (5 bases). The CDR3 runs 14 residues. Looked up from germline, CDR1 is DFQATT and CDR2 is SNEGSKA (reference sequence). V was pared by 6 bases and J by 2 bases, with 17 bases between.

V usage is TRBV20-1 and J usage is TRBJ2-7; 9 bases agree with TRBD2. CDR1 and CDR2 (germline): DFQATT, SNEGSKA (reference sequence). The CDR3 runs 14 residues. V trimming: 3 bases; J trimming: 5 bases; junction bases outside the gene matches: 8. The CDR3 bases are TGCAGTGCTAGTAAGCTAGCGGGAAAAGACGAGCAGTACTTC. Its protein is CSASKLAGKDEQYF.

In this sample, this clonotype turned up a few times. The chain links TRBV7-2 to TRBJ2-5; no definite D call. The CDR3 sequence is 17 residues long. Germline-derived CDR1 and CDR2 are SGHTA and FQGNSA. V was trimmed by 2 bases and J by 5 bases, leaving 21 bases between them. The CDR3 here is CASSLSPAPPLGETQYF. The CDR3 DNA is TGTGCCAGCAGCTTATCCCCGGCTCCTCCTCTGGGGGAGACCCAGTACTTC.

The rearrangement joins TRBV12-3 or TRBV12-4 to TRBJ2-5; D is unclear. V was pared by 7 bases and J by 1 base, with 13 bases between. CDR3 size: 14 residues. The CDR3 protein is CASKLSGSQETQYF. The CDR3 nucleotides read TGTGCCAGCAAGCTATCCGGGTCCCAAGAGACCCAGTACTTC.

This chain uses TRBV2 with TRBJ2-7; D unclear. Between the trimmed V and J ends, which lost 7 bases and 0 bases, there was a span of 10 bases. In germline, CDR1 is SNHLY, CDR2 FYNNEI. There are 13 residues in the CDR3. CDR3 nucleotide sequence: TGTGCCAGCATATCGACACTCTCCTACGAGCAGTACTTC. Amino acids: CASISTLSYEQYF.

This clonotype has more than one count but fewer than ten. The chain recombines TRBV27 with TRBJ2-1; D is undetermined. This CDR3 contains 13 residues. V was trimmed by 6 bases and J by 5 bases, leaving 11 bases between them. Germline loops: CDR1 MNHEY, CDR2 SMNVEV (reference sequence). The CDR3 region has the DNA TGTGCCAGCAGCCCCCTCGTTCACAATGAGCAGTTCTTC. This sequence encodes CASSPLVHNEQFF.